These T cell receptor beta chains were read from a single sample in a study of tumor T cells in aggressive B-cell lymphoma. The protocol was immunoSEQ multiplex PCR, while the TCRdb copy is restricted to in-frame clones and leaves out a portion. The table lists about 11,000 clones, 70% to 90% of them singletons. Sequencing used tumor tissue. The receptors here all came from an adult with diffuse large B cell lymphoma. Both conserved end residues are part of each CDR3. A D gene is named only where the DNA matches it firmly. Only some rows state a clone size, as once, few, many or a class for expanded clones.

J gene: TRBJ2-1; CDR3 length: 15; V gene: TRBV27; clone size: -; D gene: TRBD1; CDR3 DNA: TGTGCCAGCAGGCTTGAGGGGGCCCCGAACAATGAGCAGTTCTTC; CDR3 protein: CASRLEGAPNNEQFF
J gene: TRBJ2-7; CDR3 length: 12; V gene: TRBV7-2; clone size: -; D gene: TRBD1; CDR3 DNA: TGTGCCAGCAGCTTGGACAGGAGGGAGCAGTACTTC; CDR3 protein: CASSLDRREQYF
J gene: TRBJ2-3; CDR3 length: 17; V gene: TRBV7-9; clone size: -; D gene: TRBD2; CDR3 DNA: TGTGCCAGCAGCCCCCACCTGACTAGCGGACCCACAGATACGCAGTATTTT; CDR3 protein: CASSPHLTSGPTDTQYF
J gene: TRBJ2-7; CDR3 length: 14; V gene: TRBV7-2; clone size: -; D gene: TRBD2; CDR3 DNA: TGTGCCAGCAGCTCAGCGGGGCGGCAAGAAGAGCAGTACTTC; CDR3 protein: CASSSAGRQEEQYF
J gene: TRBJ2-5; CDR3 length: 15; V gene: TRBV6-5; clone size: -; D gene: TRBD2; CDR3 DNA: TGTGCCAGCAGTTACTCCGGGACTACCTTCGAGACCCAGTACTTC; CDR3 protein: CASSYSGTTFETQYF
J gene: TRBJ1-2; CDR3 length: 12; V gene: TRBV18; clone size: -; D gene: -; CDR3 DNA: TGTGCCAGCTCACCACAAGGGGACTTTGAGTCCTTC; CDR3 protein: CASSPQGDFESF
J gene: TRBJ2-3; CDR3 length: 15; V gene: TRBV4-1; clone size: -; D gene: -; CDR3 DNA: TGCGCCAGCAGACTCCGGACTCCAGGCACAGATACGCAGTATTTT; CDR3 protein: CASRLRTPGTDTQYF
J gene: TRBJ2-1; CDR3 length: 17; V gene: TRBV7-6; clone size: -; D gene: TRBD2; CDR3 DNA: TGTGCCAGCAGCTTAGAGCCTAGCGGAGGAACGTACAATGAGCAGTTCTTC; CDR3 protein: CASSLEPSGGTYNEQFF
J gene: TRBJ2-7; CDR3 length: 19; V gene: TRBV18; clone size: -; D gene: TRBD1; CDR3 DNA: TGTGCCAGCTCACCAAACAGGGACAGGGGGAATAGAAGCTCCTACGAGCAGTACTTC; CDR3 protein: CASSPNRDRGNRSSYEQYF
J gene: TRBJ2-1; CDR3 length: 11; V gene: TRBV10-2; clone size: -; D gene: TRBD2; CDR3 DNA: TGCGCCAGCAGTCTAGCGGGGGAGCAGTTCTTC; CDR3 protein: CASSLAGEQFF
J gene: TRBJ2-1; CDR3 length: 13; V gene: TRBV11-2; clone size: once; D gene: -; CDR3 DNA: TGTGCCAGCAGCTTAGCCTACTTGGATGAGCAGTTCTTC; CDR3 protein: CASSLAYLDEQFF
J gene: TRBJ2-1; CDR3 length: 14; V gene: TRBV19; clone size: -; D gene: TRBD1; CDR3 DNA: TGTGCCAGTAGAAGACAGGGGCCGCCAAAGGAGCAGTTCTTC; CDR3 protein: CASRRQGPPKEQFF
J gene: TRBJ2-1; CDR3 length: 16; V gene: TRBV5-3; clone size: -; D gene: -; CDR3 DNA: TGTGCCAGAAGCCCGAAGGACTGGTCGGAGGTGAACGAGCAGTTCTTC; CDR3 protein: CARSPKDWSEVNEQFF
J gene: TRBJ1-2; CDR3 length: 14; V gene: TRBV18; clone size: -; D gene: -; CDR3 DNA: TGTGCCAGCTCACCTTTCGGAGTTGTAGATGGCTACACCTTC; CDR3 protein: CASSPFGVVDGYTF
J gene: TRBJ2-7; CDR3 length: 12; V gene: TRBV28; clone size: -; D gene: -; CDR3 DNA: TGTGCCAGCTCGGTGAGCTCCTACGAGCAGTACTTC; CDR3 protein: CASSVSSYEQYF
J gene: TRBJ2-1; CDR3 length: 15; V gene: TRBV7-6; clone size: once; D gene: TRBD2; CDR3 DNA: TGTGCCAGCAGCGGTGGGGAGGGCCCGTTCAATGAGCAGTTCTTC; CDR3 protein: CASSGGEGPFNEQFF
J gene: TRBJ1-4; CDR3 length: 13; V gene: TRBV6-6; clone size: -; D gene: -; CDR3 DNA: TGTGCCACTTCCGAGGTGGCGGGTGAAAAACTGTTTTTT; CDR3 protein: CATSEVAGEKLFF
J gene: TRBJ1-1; CDR3 length: 12; V gene: TRBV28; clone size: -; D gene: -; CDR3 DNA: TGTGCCAGCAGTCGCACCCATGGGGGCCCCGGCTTT; CDR3 protein: CASSRTHGGPGF
J gene: TRBJ2-1; CDR3 length: 15; V gene: TRBV14; clone size: -; D gene: TRBD2; CDR3 DNA: TGTGCCAGCAGCCAACCGACTAGCGGGAGCTATGAGCAGTTCTTC; CDR3 protein: CASSQPTSGSYEQFF
J gene: TRBJ2-7; CDR3 length: 15; V gene: TRBV4-1; clone size: -; D gene: TRBD1; CDR3 DNA: TGCGCCAGCAGCCCTGTAGACAGGGCGAACGACGAGCAGTACTTC; CDR3 protein: CASSPVDRANDEQYF
J gene: TRBJ2-3; CDR3 length: 15; V gene: TRBV2; clone size: -; D gene: -; CDR3 DNA: TGTGCCAGCAGTGAAAAGGGGCTTGGCACAGATACGCAGTATTTT; CDR3 protein: CASSEKGLGTDTQYF
J gene: TRBJ2-1; CDR3 length: 12; V gene: TRBV28; clone size: -; D gene: -; CDR3 DNA: TGTGCCAGCAGACCAGGCTTACGAGAGCAGTTCTTC; CDR3 protein: CASRPGLREQFF
J gene: TRBJ2-5; CDR3 length: 12; V gene: TRBV5-1; clone size: -; D gene: -; CDR3 DNA: TGCGCCAGCAGCTTCGGGTTAGAGACCCAGTACTTC; CDR3 protein: CASSFGLETQYF
J gene: TRBJ2-2; CDR3 length: 13; V gene: TRBV13; clone size: -; D gene: -; CDR3 DNA: TGTGCCAGCAGCTTAGTGGGGCCCGGGGAGCTGTTTTTT; CDR3 protein: CASSLVGPGELFF
J gene: TRBJ1-1; CDR3 length: 14; V gene: TRBV18; clone size: -; D gene: -; CDR3 DNA: TGTGCCAGCTCACCGGCGGGGATGAACACTGAAGCTTTCTTT; CDR3 protein: CASSPAGMNTEAFF
J gene: TRBJ2-7; CDR3 length: 12; V gene: TRBV10-3; clone size: -; D gene: -; CDR3 DNA: TGTGCCGCGGCCCCGAGCGGCTACGAGCAGTACTTC; CDR3 protein: CAAAPSGYEQYF
J gene: TRBJ2-7; CDR3 length: 16; V gene: TRBV25-1; clone size: -; D gene: -; CDR3 DNA: TGTGCCAGCAGTGGGGGGGGAACAGGGCTCGATTACGAGCAGTACTTC; CDR3 protein: CASSGGGTGLDYEQYF
J gene: TRBJ2-5; CDR3 length: 15; V gene: TRBV28; clone size: -; D gene: TRBD2; CDR3 DNA: TGTGCCAGCAGTTTCGGGGGACTAGCACAAGAGACCCAGTACTTC; CDR3 protein: CASSFGGLAQETQYF
J gene: TRBJ1-1; CDR3 length: 14; V gene: TRBV7-9; clone size: -; D gene: -; CDR3 DNA: TGTGCCAGCAGCCCAACGGGGGGTTACACTGAAGCTTTCTTT; CDR3 protein: CASSPTGGYTEAFF
J gene: TRBJ1-4; CDR3 length: 13; V gene: TRBV2; clone size: -; D gene: -; CDR3 DNA: TGTGCCAGCAGAGAGGTCATAAATGAAAAACTGTTTTTT; CDR3 protein: CASREVINEKLFF
J gene: TRBJ2-7; CDR3 length: 14; V gene: TRBV10-3; clone size: -; D gene: TRBD2; CDR3 DNA: TGTGCCACCGCGGGGGAACTAGCCTCCTACGAGCAGTACTTC; CDR3 protein: CATAGELASYEQYF
J gene: TRBJ1-1; CDR3 length: 13; V gene: TRBV5-6; clone size: -; D gene: -; CDR3 DNA: TGTGCCAGCAGCGGAGCGGGTGGAACTGAAGCTTTCTTT; CDR3 protein: CASSGAGGTEAFF
J gene: TRBJ1-5; CDR3 length: 14; V gene: TRBV5-1; clone size: -; D gene: -; CDR3 DNA: TGCGCCAGCAGCTTGGCAGGGCAGGAACAGCCCCAGCATTTT; CDR3 protein: CASSLAGQEQPQHF
J gene: TRBJ1-2; CDR3 length: 17; V gene: TRBV5-1; clone size: -; D gene: -; CDR3 DNA: TGCGCCAGCAGCATAATCTGGTTGGACAGCCCTAACTATGGCTACACCTTC; CDR3 protein: CASSIIWLDSPNYGYTF
J gene: TRBJ2-2; CDR3 length: 15; V gene: TRBV5-6; clone size: -; D gene: -; CDR3 DNA: TGTGCCAGCAGCTTTATGTCCAGGGGCACCGGGGAGCTGTTTTTT; CDR3 protein: CASSFMSRGTGELFF
J gene: TRBJ2-3; CDR3 length: 16; V gene: TRBV7-2; clone size: once; D gene: TRBD2; CDR3 DNA: TGTGCCAGCAGCGTGGGACTAGCGGGAGCGACAGATACGCAGTATTTT; CDR3 protein: CASSVGLAGATDTQYF
J gene: TRBJ2-2; CDR3 length: 11; V gene: TRBV28; clone size: -; D gene: -; CDR3 DNA: TGTGCCAGCAGTTTCCTCGGGGAGCTGTTTTTT; CDR3 protein: CASSFLGELFF
J gene: TRBJ1-1; CDR3 length: 14; V gene: TRBV28; clone size: -; D gene: -; CDR3 DNA: TGTGCCAGCAGTTTTCGCAGGTACAACACTGAAGCTTTCTTT; CDR3 protein: CASSFRRYNTEAFF
J gene: TRBJ2-1; CDR3 length: 13; V gene: TRBV5-1; clone size: -; D gene: -; CDR3 DNA: TGCGCCAGCAGCATGAGCTTTGACAATGAGCAGTTCTTC; CDR3 protein: CASSMSFDNEQFF
J gene: TRBJ2-5; CDR3 length: 14; V gene: TRBV10-3; clone size: -; D gene: TRBD2; CDR3 DNA: TGTGCCATCAGGGCTAGCGGGAGTGAGGAGACCCAGTACTTC; CDR3 protein: CAIRASGSEETQYF
J gene: TRBJ1-3; CDR3 length: 13; V gene: TRBV27; clone size: -; D gene: TRBD1; CDR3 DNA: TGTGCCAGCGCCCGGGACAGAGGAAACACCATATATTTT; CDR3 protein: CASARDRGNTIYF
J gene: TRBJ2-5; CDR3 length: 13; V gene: TRBV6-1; clone size: -; D gene: -; CDR3 DNA: TGTGCCAGCAGTGAAGGGACTTCAGAGACCCAGTACTTC; CDR3 protein: CASSEGTSETQYF
J gene: TRBJ1-4; CDR3 length: 15; V gene: TRBV19; clone size: -; D gene: TRBD1; CDR3 DNA: TGTGCCAGTAGTGCGGGGGGGACAGGGGGTGAAAAACTGTTTTTT; CDR3 protein: CASSAGGTGGEKLFF
J gene: TRBJ2-2; CDR3 length: 16; V gene: TRBV30; clone size: -; D gene: -; CDR3 DNA: TGTGCCTGGAGTGTACCCGGCAGGGGCTATCTCGGGGAGCTGTTTTTT; CDR3 protein: CAWSVPGRGYLGELFF
J gene: TRBJ2-5; CDR3 length: 17; V gene: TRBV2; clone size: few; D gene: TRBD1; CDR3 DNA: TGTGCCAGCAGTGACGGATATGGACAGGGTCCTGGGGGGACCCAGTACTTC; CDR3 protein: CASSDGYGQGPGGTQYF
J gene: TRBJ2-7; CDR3 length: 13; V gene: TRBV28; clone size: -; D gene: TRBD1; CDR3 DNA: TGTGCCAGCAGAGGCGACAGGGCTCACGAGCAGTACTTC; CDR3 protein: CASRGDRAHEQYF
J gene: TRBJ1-4; CDR3 length: 15; V gene: TRBV25-1; clone size: once; D gene: TRBD1; CDR3 DNA: TGTGCCAGCAGTGATATCGGGACAGGGGGTGAAAAACTGTTTTTT; CDR3 protein: CASSDIGTGGEKLFF
J gene: TRBJ2-7; CDR3 length: 11; V gene: TRBV10-3; clone size: -; D gene: -; CDR3 DNA: TGTGCCATCGGGATCGGGGACGAGCAGTACTTC; CDR3 protein: CAIGIGDEQYF
J gene: TRBJ2-3; CDR3 length: 17; V gene: TRBV7-2; clone size: -; D gene: TRBD2; CDR3 DNA: TGTGCCAGCAGCCGACGTTTAGCGGGAGGGCCGGGAGATACGCAGTATTTT; CDR3 protein: CASSRRLAGGPGDTQYF
J gene: TRBJ2-7; CDR3 length: 16; V gene: TRBV28; clone size: -; D gene: TRBD2; CDR3 DNA: TGTGCCAGCAGTTTATGGACTAGCGGGAGGGTCTACGAGCAGTACTTC; CDR3 protein: CASSLWTSGRVYEQYF
J gene: TRBJ1-4; CDR3 length: 13; V gene: TRBV19; clone size: once; D gene: TRBD1; CDR3 DNA: TGTGCCAGCTCACAGGGGGCGGGTGAAAAACTGTTTTTT; CDR3 protein: CASSQGAGEKLFF
J gene: TRBJ2-7; CDR3 length: 15; V gene: TRBV28; clone size: -; D gene: TRBD1; CDR3 DNA: TGTGCCAGCAGTCCCCGACAGGGCCCACCCTACGAGCAGTACTTC; CDR3 protein: CASSPRQGPPYEQYF
J gene: TRBJ2-2; CDR3 length: 14; V gene: TRBV9; clone size: few; D gene: -; CDR3 DNA: TGTGCCAGCAGCGTAGCCGGAGACACCGGGGAGCTGTTTTTT; CDR3 protein: CASSVAGDTGELFF
J gene: TRBJ2-3; CDR3 length: 14; V gene: TRBV7-8; clone size: -; D gene: TRBD2; CDR3 DNA: TGTGCCAGCAGCATTAGCGGGGGCACAGATACGCAGTATTTT; CDR3 protein: CASSISGGTDTQYF